These T cell receptor beta chains were read from a single sample in a study of cytomegalovirus exposure and HLA in healthy donors. This table comes from immunoSEQ multiplex PCR, and its TCRdb copy is limited to in-frame clones, with some not included. The table records fewer than 130,000 clones, 74% of them present only once. The source material was PBMCs. These receptors all come from a man aged 50 to 59 in good health and CMV-seropositive. Each CDR3 is given with its conserved first and last residue. D genes are given only for firm matches. Not all rows give a size; the values are once, few, many and, for expanded clones, a class.

J: TRBJ2-5
D: TRBD2
size: -
V: TRBV30
CDR3: CAWRGTKIVQETQYF
DNA: TGTGCCTGGCGGGGGACTAAGATAGTCCAAGAGACCCAGTACTTC

J: TRBJ2-5
D: TRBD1
size: -
V: TRBV5-1
CDR3: CASSLTGDVRETQYF
DNA: TGCGCCAGCAGCCTGACAGGGGACGTGAGGGAGACCCAGTACTTC

J: TRBJ2-2
D: TRBD1
size: -
V: TRBV7-2
CDR3: CASRDRGPGELFF
DNA: TGTGCCAGCAGGGACAGGGGGCCCGGGGAGCTGTTTTTT

J: TRBJ2-7
D: -
size: -
V: TRBV6-1
CDR3: CASNPTAYEQYF
DNA: TGTGCCAGCAACCCGACAGCCTACGAGCAGTACTTC

J: TRBJ2-3
D: TRBD2
size: -
V: TRBV15
CDR3: CATSSGLADSTDTQYF
DNA: TGTGCCACCAGCAGTGGACTAGCGGATAGCACAGATACGCAGTATTTT

J: TRBJ1-2
D: TRBD1
size: -
V: TRBV7-6
CDR3: CASSPPGQTTGYTF
DNA: TGTGCCAGCAGTCCGCCGGGACAGACGACGGGCTACACCTTC

J: TRBJ1-1
D: -
size: -
V: TRBV5-1
CDR3: CASSLGFQNTEAFF
DNA: TGCGCCAGCAGCTTGGGTTTCCAGAACACTGAAGCTTTCTTT

J: TRBJ2-1
D: TRBD2
size: few
V: TRBV7-3
CDR3: CASSPSGSYNEQFF
DNA: TGTGCCAGCAGCCCTAGCGGGAGCTACAATGAGCAGTTCTTC

J: TRBJ1-1
D: -
size: -
V: TRBV7-8
CDR3: CASSFYMNTEAFF
DNA: TGTGCCAGCAGCTTTTACATGAACACTGAAGCTTTCTTT

J: TRBJ2-2
D: TRBD2
size: -
V: TRBV19
CDR3: CASSSGGAYVTGELFF
DNA: TGTGCCAGTAGTAGCGGGGGGGCCTATGTCACCGGGGAGCTGTTTTTT

J: TRBJ2-5
D: TRBD2
size: -
V: TRBV2
CDR3: CASSRSTSGGRTQYF
DNA: TGTGCCAGCAGCCGGTCGACTAGCGGGGGTAGGACCCAGTACTTC

J: TRBJ2-3
D: TRBD1
size: few
V: TRBV29-1
CDR3: CSTGQGQTDTQYF
DNA: TGCAGCACAGGACAGGGACAGACAGATACGCAGTATTTT

J: TRBJ2-1
D: TRBD1
size: -
V: TRBV4-1
CDR3: CASSQREGAPFF
DNA: TGCGCCAGCAGCCAACGCGAGGGGGCTCCGTTCTTC

J: TRBJ1-3
D: TRBD1
size: -
V: TRBV28
CDR3: CASSSTGVGNTIYF
DNA: TGTGCCAGCAGTTCCACAGGGGTCGGAAACACCATATATTTT

J: TRBJ1-1
D: TRBD1
size: -
V: TRBV30
CDR3: CAWSQGGARPERAFF
DNA: TGTGCCTGGAGTCAGGGGGGCGCGCGTCCCGAGAGAGCTTTCTTT

J: TRBJ1-2
D: TRBD1
size: -
V: TRBV7-9
CDR3: CASSLGQVPTGGYTF
DNA: TGTGCCAGCAGCCTCGGACAGGTCCCTACAGGTGGCTACACCTTC

J: TRBJ1-2
D: TRBD1
size: -
V: TRBV7-6
CDR3: CASTQGAGGGYGYTF
DNA: TGTGCCAGCACTCAGGGGGCAGGGGGAGGCTATGGCTACACCTTC

J: TRBJ2-3
D: -
size: -
V: TRBV5-4
CDR3: CASSLTGGADTQYF
DNA: TGTGCCAGCAGCTTGACGGGGGGCGCAGATACGCAGTATTTT

J: TRBJ1-5
D: -
size: -
V: TRBV19
CDR3: CASSIGWGDRNQPQHF
DNA: TGTGCCAGTAGTATTGGGTGGGGAGACAGGAATCAGCCCCAGCATTTT

J: TRBJ2-3
D: -
size: -
V: TRBV9
CDR3: CASSVVDGMSTDTQYF
DNA: TGTGCCAGCAGCGTTGTGGACGGGATGAGCACAGATACGCAGTATTTT

J: TRBJ2-7
D: -
size: -
V: TRBV5-1
CDR3: CASSSPWDSHEQYF
DNA: TGCGCCAGCAGCAGTCCGTGGGACTCCCACGAGCAGTACTTC

J: TRBJ2-1
D: -
size: -
V: TRBV9
CDR3: CASSASGVSYNEQFF
DNA: TGTGCCAGCAGCGCCTCAGGGGTTTCCTACAATGAGCAGTTCTTC